The 5 T cell receptor beta chains in this list originate from one sample, sequenced in a study of CD8 T cells in ankylosing spondylitis. The study's findings and limits: In ankylosing spondylitis blood, a motif of roughly eight highly homologous TCR beta variants appeared characteristic.

TCRdb redid the calling of the 5' RACE reads with MiXCR, one entry per CDR3 protein. The sample comprises over 450,000 distinct CDR3 sequences, roughly 13% of which are singletons, and under 7.5% rests with the top ten. Antigen specificity for these receptors is unknown. The sequencing input was blood, either unsorted or a sorted T cell fraction (not recorded which). Receptors originate from a male donor with ankylosing spondylitis.

J is TRBJ2-2 and V is TRBV13; TRBD2 aligns across 13 bases. CDR3 length: 18 amino acids. Looked up from germline, CDR1 is PRHDT and CDR2 is FYEKMQ (reference sequence). J was trimmed by 7 bases and V by 5 bases; bases with no gene match: 13. CDR3 nucleotides: TGTGCCAGCAGCCCCTTTGGACTAGCGGGAGTAAGGGGCGGGGAGCTGTTTTTT. Encoded protein: CASSPFGLAGVRGGELFF.

DNA of the CDR3: TGTGCCAGCAGCTTAGCAAGGGGCCCGAGTTCACCCCTCCACTTT. Amino acids: CASSLARGPSSPLHF. The rearrangement joins TRBV7-6 to TRBJ1-6; possible D gene TRBD1, 5 bases. The V end was cut by 0 bases, the J end by 9 bases, with 12 bases between. CDR1 and CDR2 (germline): SGHVS, FNYEAQ. CDR3 size: 15 residues.

CDR3 residues: CSVEEGWSGYTF. The CDR3 DNA reads TGCAGCGTTGAAGAGGGATGGTCTGGCTACACCTTC. This sequence joins TRBV29-1 and TRBJ1-2, with D unresolved. Germline values: CDR1 SQVTM, CDR2 ANQGSEA. With 0 bases removed from V and 7 bases from J, the gap between germline ends came to 9 bases. This CDR3 is built from 12 residues.

The chain recombines TRBV4-1 with TRBJ2-1; TRBD2 agrees at 14 bases. The CDR3 is made up of 16 amino acids. Losses at the gene ends were 4 bases for V and 8 bases for J; bases not matched to a gene: 7. Germline V lookup: CDR1 MGHRA, CDR2 YSYEKL. The CDR3 sequence: CASSPLGTSGSYEQFF. The CDR3 coding sequence is TGCGCCAGCAGCCCACTAGGGACTAGCGGGAGCTATGAGCAGTTCTTC.

This chain uses TRBV25-1 with TRBJ2-1; D gene uncertain. CDR3 length: 15 amino acids. Trimming shortened V by 4 bases and J by 6 bases, and 16 bases separated the two germline ends. Germline lookup yields CDR1 MGHDK and CDR2 SYGVNS. The CDR3 region has the DNA TGTGCCAGCAGTGGTAGTGTGGGAAAGGGCAATGAGCAGTTCTTC. This gives the protein CASSGSVGKGNEQFF. Combining the CDR3 with reference TRBV25-1 and TRBJ2-1 gives the whole variable domain EADIYQTPRYLVIGTGKKITLECSQTMGHDKMYWYQQDPGMELHLIHYSYGVNSTEKGDLSSESTVSRIRTEHFPLTLESARPSHTSQYLCASSGSVGKGNEQFFGPGTRLTVL.